The 24 T cell receptor beta chains reported below all come from one sample, sequenced in a study of molecular identifiers for immune sequencing clone quantification. Using its own MiXCR run on the PCR reads, TCRdb lists one record per CDR3 protein. The repertoire has about 65,000 distinct CDR3 sequences, less than 20% of them found once; the top ten carry roughly 1.6%. Sequencing input: naive CD8+ T cells from blood, with Jurkat cell RNA spiked in. Subset specified: FACS-sorted CD8+CD4-CCR7+CD45RA+ naive T cells. All receptors derive from a human donor in good health. Some libraries in this study had Jurkat cell RNA spiked in.

Ten or more counts support this clonotype. The CDR3 protein is CSGHRVEAFF. The CDR3 nucleotides are TGCAGCGGCCACAGGGTTGAAGCTTTCTTT. This sequence joins TRBV29-1 and TRBJ1-1, with D possibly matching TRBD1 (6 bases). The V gene's germline CDR1 is SQVTM and CDR2 ANQGSEA. Deletions cut 7 bases from V and 7 bases from J, with 10 bases between. This CDR3 has 10 amino acids. The whole variable domain, filled in from reference TRBV29-1 and TRBJ1-1, reads SAVISQKPSRDICQRGTSLTIQCQVDSQVTMMFWYRQQPGQSLTLIATANQGSEATYESGFVIDKFPISRPNLTFSTLTVSNMSPEDSSIYLCSGHRVEAFFGQGTRLTVV.

This clonotype was recorded at least ten times. The rearrangement uses TRBV20-1 and TRBJ2-3; 9 nucleotides match TRBD1. Germline assignment: CDR1 DFQATT and CDR2 SNEGSKA (reference sequence). V lost 2 bases and J lost 12; bases outside the gene matches: 21. This CDR3 contains 17 residues. CDR3 residues: CSARPANRGRVSTHQYF. CDR3 in DNA: TGCAGTGCTAGACCGGCGAACAGGGGGCGAGTTTCCACGCACCAGTATTTT.

This clonotype was seen ten or more times. The gene calls are TRBV7-8 and TRBJ2-2, with D hard to call. The CDR3 totals 14 residues. Germline CDR1 and CDR2: SGHVS and FQNEAQ. Trimming took off 6 bases at V and 1 base at J, with 9 bases between the two ends. The CDR3 DNA reads as TGTGCCAGCAGGTGGACCGAGAACACCGGGGAGCTGTTTTTT. Translation gives CASRWTENTGELFF.

The chain recombines TRBV12-3 or TRBV12-4 with TRBJ1-5; D gene uncertain. V lost 5 bases to trimming and J lost 12 bases, with 17 bases between them. This CDR3 has 13 amino acids. DNA of the CDR3: TGTGCCAGCAGTCCAACGGGTGTAGGGCACCAGCATTTT. Protein product: CASSPTGVGHQHF.

There are a few counts of this clonotype. This may be a read error, as it is one base from a much larger clone. The chain carries TRBV7-2 and TRBJ1-2; the match to TRBD1 covers 9 bases. Germline V lookup: CDR1 SGHTA, CDR2 FQGNSA. With 4 bases clipped from V and 6 bases from J, the junction kept 15 bases outside the gene matches. The CDR3 extends over 17 amino acids. The CDR3 reads CASSSLWGADRGDGYTF. The CDR3 region has the DNA TGTGCCAGCAGCTCTTTGTGGGGGGCGGACAGGGGCGATGGCTACACCTTC.

This clonotype came up many times. The V gene is TRBV28, the J gene TRBJ2-7; TRBD1 matches at 11 bases. The CDR3 loop spans 15 amino acids. Trimming cost V 5 bases and J 5 bases; bases outside gene matches: 8. Germline V gene lookup returns CDR1 MDHEN and CDR2 SYDVKM. The CDR3 bases are TGTGCCAGCAGTGAGGACAGGGGGCAGATAGACGAGCAGTACTTC. Residues: CASSEDRGQIDEQYF.

A word on this clonotype: It may be a read error: a sequence one base away is much more abundant. The chain uses TRBV13 and TRBJ1-1, with D unresolved. The CDR3 loop spans 12 amino acids. Per germline, CDR1 PRHDT and CDR2 FYEKMQ (reference sequence). The V and J ends lost 8 bases and 3 bases respectively, with 10 bases between them. Written as DNA, the CDR3 is TGTGCCAGCTCCGGGGAAGACACTGAAGCTTTCTTT. Its translation: CASSGEDTEAFF.

This sequence joins TRBV19 and TRBJ1-3; D gene uncertain. The germline V and J ends were trimmed by 6 bases and 2 bases, with 8 bases remaining between them. Germline loops: CDR1 LNHDA, CDR2 SQIVND (reference sequence). This CDR3 is 13 amino acids long. CDR3: CASSNSAGNTIYF. The CDR3 DNA reads as TGTGCCAGTAGCAATTCGGCTGGAAACACCATATATTTT.

This clonotype was observed a handful of times. The rearrangement joins TRBV28 to TRBJ1-1, with no clear D. This CDR3 has 12 amino acids. The germline V gene encodes CDR1 MDHEN and CDR2 SYDVKM. Trimming took off 4 bases at V and 7 bases at J, with 10 bases between the two ends. The CDR3 region is CASSYSGDEAFF. The DNA of the CDR3 is TGTGCCAGCAGTTATTCCGGGGATGAAGCTTTCTTT.

This clonotype was recorded at least ten times. V usage is TRBV28 and J usage is TRBJ2-1; 7 bases match TRBD1. Germline CDR1 and CDR2: MDHEN and SYDVKM. The V and J ends lost 6 bases and 5 bases, in that order; junction bases with no gene match: 10. The length of the CDR3 is 15 residues. In DNA, the CDR3 is TGTGCCAGCAGCCCGCCCCGGGACAGCAACAATGAGCAGTTCTTC. Translation: CASSPPRDSNNEQFF.

This clonotype came up many times. The chain employs TRBV6-2 or TRBV6-3 and TRBJ2-1; no firm D call. Trimming shortened V by 2 bases and J by 10 bases, and 12 bases separated the two germline ends. The CDR3 length is 13 residues. The germline V gene has CDR1 MNHEY and CDR2 SVGEGT. The CDR3, as DNA: TGTGCCAGCAGTTACGCCACCACCTCGGAGCAGTTCTTC. Its translation is CASSYATTSEQFF.

This chain uses TRBV7-9 with TRBJ2-5; 12 nucleotides agree with TRBD2. CDR3 length: 15 residues. Germline-derived CDR1 and CDR2 are SEHNR and FQNEAQ (reference sequence). Trimming took 1 base from V and 5 from J; bases not matched to a gene: 2. Here the CDR3 reads CASSLGTSGNETQYF. CDR3 sequence (DNA): TGTGCCAGCAGCTTAGGGACTAGCGGGAATGAGACCCAGTACTTC.

In this sample, this clonotype turned up many times. This chain connects TRBV19 to TRBJ1-5; no clear D gene. Germline V gene data show CDR1 as LNHDA and CDR2 as SQIVND (reference sequence). The CDR3 has 15 residues. V lost 3 bases to trimming and J lost 6 bases, with 15 bases between them. CDR3 in amino acids: CASSMESWSGQPQHF. CDR3 nucleotides: TGTGCCAGTAGTATGGAGTCTTGGAGCGGTCAGCCCCAGCATTTT.

In its sample, this clonotype was seen many times. V is TRBV27 and J is TRBJ2-2, with TRBD2 matching 12 bases. CDR3 length: 16 residues. Per germline, CDR1 MNHEY and CDR2 SMNVEV (reference sequence). V lost 2 bases to trimming and J lost 7 bases; unmatched junction nucleotides: 5. In DNA form, the CDR3 reads TGTGCCAGCAGTTTAGCTAGCGGGAGGGGGGACGGGGAGCTGTTTTTT. Protein: CASSLASGRGDGELFF.

This clonotype was seen ten or more times. This sequence joins TRBV29-1 and TRBJ2-1, with TRBD1 identical over 8 bases. The CDR3 spans 15 residues. Trimming took 2 bases from V and 5 from J; bases not matched to a gene: 8. CDR1 SQVTM and CDR2 ANQGSEA come from the germline V gene. The CDR3 DNA follows: TGCAGCGTTGAAAGTTGGCAGGGGGCGGACAATGAGCAGTTCTTC. It encodes CSVESWQGADNEQFF.

This clonotype was picked up many times. V is TRBV12-3 or TRBV12-4 and J is TRBJ2-2, with TRBD1 identical over 7 bases. The trim removed 4 bases at V and 7 bases at J, leaving 15 bases unmatched. CDR3 length: 17 residues. CDR3 residues: CASSSSTGTVMYGELFF. The CDR3 DNA reads TGTGCCAGCAGTTCCTCGACAGGGACGGTGATGTACGGGGAGCTGTTTTTT.

This clonotype was seen more than once but under ten times. A read error may be the cause here, since a much bigger clone is one base away. The chain uses TRBV7-2 and TRBJ2-1, with D possibly being TRBD1 or TRBD2 (5 bases each). CDR3 length equals 15 residues. Germline V gives CDR1 SGHTA, CDR2 FQGNSA. For the CDR3, the DNA is TGTGCCAGCAGCTTAGGAGGGACCTCCTACAATGAGCGGTTCTTC. This gives the protein CASSLGGTSYNERFF.

This clonotype occurred many times. The gene calls are TRBV6-6 and TRBJ2-5; the D gene is possibly TRBD2 (5 bases). The V gene's germline CDR1 is MNHNY and CDR2 SVGAGI (reference sequence). There are 15 residues in the CDR3. With 6 bases removed from V and 2 bases from J, the gap between germline ends came to 16 bases. CDR3 amino acids: CASSLTDWEQETQYF. For the CDR3, the DNA is TGTGCCAGCAGCCTCACGGACTGGGAACAAGAGACCCAGTACTTC.

Details on this clonotype: The CDR3 ends on some other residue instead of the conserved phenylalanine or tryptophan, so this is likely a read error. It is unclear where the CDR3 begins or ends on the DNA, so no DNA is shown, and the CDR3 is as TCRdb lists it. The chain recombines TRBV29-1 with TRBJ2-7. The CDR3 has 12 amino acids, counting both end residues. Germline V lookup: CDR1 SQVTM, CDR2 ANQGSEA. CDR3 region: CSVVDSSYEPYL.

A few counts support this clonotype. This sequence joins TRBV4-1 and TRBJ2-3, with 10 positions matching TRBD1. This CDR3 has 15 residues. With 5 bases clipped from V and 4 bases from J, the junction kept 6 bases outside the gene matches. Germline CDR1 MGHRA, CDR2 YSYEKL. Written as DNA, the CDR3 is TGCGCCAGCAGCACTAGACAGGGGGCATCAGATACGCAGTATTTT. Its protein product is CASSTRQGASDTQYF.

This clonotype was seen only a few times. The chain couples TRBV24-1 to TRBJ2-1, with 12 bases fitting TRBD2. This CDR3 is 23 amino acids long. Germline V lookup: CDR1 KGHDR, CDR2 SFDVKD. V was clipped by 2 bases and J by 0 bases; unmatched bases: 19. The CDR3 reads CATSDSVPTSGRTFESSYNEQFF. The CDR3 nucleotides read TGTGCCACCAGTGATTCGGTCCCCACTAGCGGGAGGACCTTCGAAAGCTCCTACAATGAGCAGTTCTTC.

This clonotype came up many times. The chain combines TRBV6-4 with TRBJ1-5; D gene ambiguous. Per the germline V gene, CDR1 is MRHNA and CDR2 is SNTAGT. Between the trimmed V and J ends, which lost 6 bases and 0 bases, there was a span of 12 bases. CDR3 size: 15 residues. CDR3 residues: CASRARHDSNQPQHF. In DNA, the CDR3 is TGTGCCAGCAGGGCCCGACACGATAGCAATCAGCCCCAGCATTTT.

This clonotype was observed a few times. This could be a read error, since a much larger clone is one nucleotide away. The rearrangement joins TRBV7-9 to TRBJ2-3; D may be TRBD1 (5 bases). The assigned J gene may be wrong: the sequence end matches TRBJ1-5 better. The CDR3 length is 12 residues. The V gene's germline CDR1 is SEHNR and CDR2 FQNEAQ (reference sequence). The CDR3 loop reads CASHRETDTQHF. As DNA, the CDR3 is TGTGCCAGCCACCGGGAGACAGATACGCAGCATTTT.

This clonotype was detected many times. CDR3 nucleotides: TGTGCCAGTAGTATCGGACAGGGGTACGAGCAGTACTTC. The encoded protein is CASSIGQGYEQYF. The chain couples TRBV19 to TRBJ2-7, with 9 bases aligning to TRBD1. Germline trimming cut 3 bases from V and 4 bases from J; bases unmatched to any gene: 1. Looked up from germline, CDR1 is LNHDA and CDR2 is SQIVND (reference sequence). The CDR3 is made up of 13 amino acids.